The rows below give T cell receptor beta chains drawn from one sample of a study of CD8 T cell repertoires and HIV-1 epitope variants. Measured with immunoSEQ multiplex PCR; TCRdb has only the in-frame clones, and not every one. Of some 100,000 clones listed, 74% are singletons. Material for sequencing was uncultured baseline CD8+ T cells from peripheral blood mononuclear cells (PBMCs). These receptor sequences come from a male donor with HIV. The conserved cysteine and the conserved F or W are not part of the CDR3 here. D genes are given only for firm matches. Part of the rows lack a size; the others show once, few, many or a class for expanded clones.

J | size | D | V | CDR3
TRBJ2-7 | - | - | TRBV7-9 | ASSSRTVYEQY
TRBJ2-1 | - | - | TRBV7-3 | ASSLAGASYNEQF
TRBJ2-5 | - | - | TRBV15 | ATSRDIGFQETQY
TRBJ2-7 | few | - | TRBV7-2 | ASSLHSGGLYEQY
TRBJ2-5 | - | - | TRBV30 | ASPDRDNQETQY
TRBJ2-1 | - | - | TRBV10-3 | AISEPGGLGEQF
TRBJ2-7 | - | TRBD2 | TRBV28 | ASSFSGRLTYEQY
TRBJ2-7 | once | TRBD2 | TRBV29-1 | SVELAGGYEQY
TRBJ2-4 | - | - | TRBV7-9 | ASSFESIQY
TRBJ1-5 | - | - | TRBV30 | AWTGVNSNQPQH
TRBJ2-1 | few | - | TRBV27 | ASSLLAGSSRGQVRGEQF
TRBJ2-1 | - | - | TRBV27 | ASSYGINNEQF
TRBJ1-4 | - | - | TRBV9 | ASSVGQGFTNEKLF
TRBJ2-3 | - | - | TRBV7-2 | ASSLAYGNTDTQY
TRBJ1-6 | - | TRBD1 | TRBV5-5 | ASSLVGQGGSPLH
TRBJ2-5 | - | - | TRBV25-1 | ASSPGTPETQY
TRBJ1-1 | - | - | TRBV19 | ASSIGSPPRGTEAF
TRBJ2-5 | few | - | TRBV29-1 | SLVSLNEETQY
TRBJ1-1 | - | TRBD1 | TRBV27 | ASKGGRTNTEAF
TRBJ1-5 | few | - | TRBV27 | ASSLSSGFSNQPQH
TRBJ2-1 | once | TRBD2 | TRBV28 | ASSPLSNLAGTEQF
TRBJ1-3 | once | TRBD1 | TRBV10-3 | ASSGGQGVFGNTIY
TRBJ1-1 | once | - | TRBV15 | ATSLVSTEAF
TRBJ1-2 | - | - | TRBV15 | ATSSGGQQGYT
TRBJ1-5 | once | - | TRBV27 | ASSLLGNSNQPQH
TRBJ2-6 | many | - | TRBV6-5 | ASRRQATGANVLT
TRBJ1-5 | - | TRBD1 | TRBV7-8 | ASSLARGHDQPQH
TRBJ1-2 | - | - | TRBV7-2 | ASTPGGGGGVYGYT
TRBJ2-1 | few | - | TRBV27 | ASSLNQGISSYNEQF
TRBJ2-3 | - | - | TRBV7-6 | ASSSPLTMGGSTDTQY
TRBJ1-3 | - | - | TRBV13 | ASSLQRHSGNTIY
TRBJ2-5 | - | TRBD2 | TRBV19 | ASSIRARGGTQY
TRBJ1-1 | - | - | TRBV6-1 | ASSEAQGARTEAF
TRBJ2-7 | - | - | TRBV6-1 | ATPAPPSSYEQY
TRBJ2-6 | few | - | TRBV5-1 | ASSLGVVRSGANVLT
TRBJ2-7 | - | TRBD2 | TRBV6-4 | ASSDFSLAGGPLGEQY
TRBJ1-1 | - | TRBD1 | TRBV6-1 | ASSDRGGAEAF
TRBJ2-3 | once | TRBD2 | TRBV28 | ASSLASGGGTDTQY
TRBJ2-5 | - | - | TRBV6-5 | ASSVRTNLETQY
TRBJ2-3 | many | - | TRBV5-5 | ASSASTDTQY
TRBJ1-1 | - | - | TRBV5-1 | ASSLAPNTEAF
TRBJ2-6 | - | TRBD2 | TRBV2 | ASSDGTTSGANVLT
TRBJ2-5 | few | - | TRBV14 | ASSQGSGGTETQY
TRBJ1-5 | - | - | TRBV28 | ASSSAVGISNQPQH
TRBJ1-4 | - | - | TRBV7-9 | ASSLGQVLTNEKLF
TRBJ1-1 | - | TRBD1 | TRBV6-1 | ASSVRDRGPYAEAF
TRBJ1-4 | - | - | TRBV7-8 | ASSLRQPATNEKLF